This TCR beta chain originates from a study of technical replicates of blood from several donors. V shed 2 bases and J shed 7 bases, with 24 bases lying between them. The CDR3 is made up of 18 amino acids. Germline V gene data show CDR1 as ENHRY and CDR2 as SYGVKD. TCRdb keeps only in-frame clones here, not all; method: immunoSEQ multiplex PCR. Of more than 60,000 clones listed, just under 95% are singletons. The rearrangement links TRBV10-3 to TRBJ2-1, with D perhaps matching TRBD2 (7 bases). The sequenced sample consisted of T cells isolated from PBMCs. This TCR was sampled from a human donor in good health. CDR3 sequence: CAISESIFSNREGNEQFF. The CDR3 region has the DNA TGTGCCATCAGTGAGAGTATCTTCTCCAACAGGGAGGGTAATGAGCAGTTCTTC.